Below are 9 T cell receptor beta chains sequenced from a single sample in a study of blood T cells in healthy people across ages. PCR was performed a second time for about 7 to 12 cycles using a sample-barcoded 5' primer and a J-beta primer mix. TCRdb reprocessed the 5' RACE reads via MiXCR and lists one record per CDR3 protein. The sample has around 780,000 distinct CDR3 sequences, more than 50% seen once. Input material: blood. The source of these receptors is a man aged 35-49 years in good health.

The chain combines TRBV5-1 with TRBJ1-5, with D possibly matching TRBD1 (5 bases). V was cut by 0 bases and J by 4 bases, with 11 bases left in between. The CDR3 is 15 residues long. CDR1 and CDR2 from the germline V gene are SGHRS and YFSETQ. In nucleotides, the CDR3 is TGCGCCAGCAGCTTGGACGGGGCAGCGAATCAGCCCCAGCATTTT. Translated: CASSLDGAANQPQHF.

The J gene is TRBJ2-7, the V gene TRBV20-1, with 7 bases aligning to TRBD1. Germline V lookup: CDR1 DFQATT, CDR2 SNEGSKA (reference sequence). The V and J ends lost 6 bases and 3 bases, in that order; junction bases with no gene match: 5. The CDR3 has 12 amino acids. The CDR3 DNA sequence: TGCAGTGCGGCCCGACAGGGCTACGAGCAGTACTTC. Amino acids: CSAARQGYEQYF.

The rearrangement links TRBV4-3 to TRBJ2-1; D not resolved. Germline CDR1 LGHNA, CDR2 YSLEER. Trimming took off 1 base at V and 1 base at J, with 11 bases between the two ends. The CDR3 is made up of 16 amino acids. CDR3 nucleotides: TGCGCCAGCAGCCAAGCCCGGACCGTGTCCTACAATGAGCAGTTCTTC. This sequence encodes CASSQARTVSYNEQFF.

This clonotype has only a few counts. The chain joins TRBV7-3 to TRBJ2-4; either TRBD1 or TRBD2 may supply D (5 bases each). CDR3 length equals 13 residues. The germline V gene has CDR1 SGHTA and CDR2 FQGTGA. The V end lost 5 bases, the J end lost 8 bases, and 13 bases lay between the germline ends. CDR3 sequence: CASSRDLRDIQYF. DNA for the CDR3: TGTGCCAGCAGCCGGGACCTAAGAGACATTCAGTACTTC.

The rearrangement joins TRBV27 to TRBJ1-1, with D unresolved. This CDR3 contains 14 residues. CDR1 MNHEY and CDR2 SMNVEV come from the germline V gene (reference sequence). V was pared by 2 bases and J by 3 bases, with 10 bases between. The CDR3 DNA follows: TGTGCCAGCAGTTTAAGGGCCCAGGACACTGAAGCTTTCTTT. Its protein product is CASSLRAQDTEAFF.

Comments on this clonotype: At one of its ends the junction is not consistent with the germline gene, which may arise from a read error. The chain recombines TRBV7-2 with TRBJ2-7; TRBD1 might be the D (5 bases). From germline, CDR1 is SGHTA and CDR2 FQGNSA. The CDR3 sequence is 15 residues long. CDR3 coding DNA: TGTGCCAGCAGCTTAGGGGGCGGATACTCCTACGGGCAGTACTTC. Protein: CASSLGGGYSYGQYF. Complete variable domain (other parts from reference TRBV7-2 and TRBJ2-7): GAGVSQSPSNKVTEKGKDVELRCDPISGHTALYWYRQSLGQGLEFLIYFQGNSAPDKSGLPSDRFSAERTGGSVSTLTIQRTQQEDSAVYLCASSLGGGYSYGQYFGPGTRLTVT.

The V gene is TRBV28, the J gene TRBJ2-1; 7 positions agree with TRBD1. Trimming at V came to 7 bases and at J to 0 bases, leaving 9 bases not matched to a gene. The CDR3 runs 16 residues. The V gene's germline CDR1 is MDHEN and CDR2 SYDVKM. The chain's CDR3 is CASTEQGSGSYNEQFF. CDR3 nucleotides: TGTGCCAGCACCGAACAGGGGTCGGGCTCCTACAATGAGCAGTTCTTC.

The V call is TRBV2, the J call TRBJ2-3; no firm D call. The germline V gene encodes CDR1 SNHLY and CDR2 FYNNEI. The ends were cut back, 7 bases at V and 5 bases at J, with 4 bases in the middle. This CDR3 has 10 amino acids. The CDR3 is CASNRDTQYF. CDR3 in DNA: TGTGCCAGCAACAGAGATACGCAGTATTTT. The full variable domain, with the rest looked up from reference TRBV2 and TRBJ2-3, is EPEVTQTPSHQVTQMGQEVILRCVPISNHLYFYWYRQILGQKVEFLVSFYNNEISEKSEIFDDQFSVERPDGSNFTLKIRSTKLEDSAMYFCASNRDTQYFGPGTRLTVL.

V usage is TRBV29-1 and J usage is TRBJ2-4, with 10 bases aligning to TRBD1. J gave up 4 bases and V 6 bases, and 6 bases lay outside the gene matches. Germline CDR1 reads SQVTM; CDR2 reads ANQGSEA. This CDR3 spans 14 amino acids. CDR3 sequence (DNA): TGCAGCGTGGGGGACAGGGGATTTAAAAACATTCAGTACTTC. It is translated as CSVGDRGFKNIQYF.